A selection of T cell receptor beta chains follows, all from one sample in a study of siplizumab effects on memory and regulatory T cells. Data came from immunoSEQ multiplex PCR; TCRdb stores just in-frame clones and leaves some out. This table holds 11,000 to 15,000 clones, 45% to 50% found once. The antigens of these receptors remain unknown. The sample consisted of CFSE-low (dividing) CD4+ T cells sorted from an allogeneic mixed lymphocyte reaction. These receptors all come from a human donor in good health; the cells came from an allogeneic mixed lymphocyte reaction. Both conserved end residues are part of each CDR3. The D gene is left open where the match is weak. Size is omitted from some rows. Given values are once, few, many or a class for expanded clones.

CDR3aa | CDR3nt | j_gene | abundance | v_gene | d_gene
CASSPLQQGATEAFF | TGTGCCAGCAGTCCCCTTCAACAGGGGGCCACTGAAGCTTTCTTT | TRBJ1-1 | - | TRBV6-5 | TRBD1
CASSVMGRDTDTQYF | TGTGCCAGCAGCGTAATGGGGCGGGACACAGATACGCAGTATTTT | TRBJ2-3 | few | TRBV9 | -
CATSRDRGHTGELFF | TGTGCCACCAGCAGAGACAGGGGGCACACCGGGGAGCTGTTTTTT | TRBJ2-2 | - | TRBV15 | TRBD1
CASSFTGTEGYTF | TGCGCCAGCAGCTTCACAGGGACGGAGGGCTACACCTTC | TRBJ1-2 | - | TRBV5-1 | -
CAWSRGGYTF | TGTGCCTGGAGTCGGGGGGGCTACACCTTC | TRBJ1-2 | - | TRBV30 | -
CASSTQRDGGNIQYF | TGTGCCAGTAGTACCCAGCGGGACGGGGGGAACATTCAGTACTTC | TRBJ2-4 | - | TRBV19 | TRBD2
CASSPGTGVEQYF | TGTGCCAGCAGCCCCGGGACAGGGGTCGAGCAGTACTTC | TRBJ2-7 | medium-sized | TRBV7-2 | TRBD1
CASSWTVNTEAFF | TGTGCCAGCAGCTGGACGGTGAACACTGAAGCTTTCTTT | TRBJ1-1 | once | TRBV7-8 | -
CASSQDLSRLAGGLSQYF | TGCGCCAGCAGCCAAGATCTTAGTCGGCTAGCGGGTGGTCTGTCCCAGTACTTC | TRBJ2-5 | few | TRBV4-1 | TRBD2
CASRAGGQRAQYF | TGTGCCAGTAGGGCGGGAGGGCAACGGGCCCAGTACTTC | TRBJ2-5 | - | TRBV19 | TRBD2
CASSVGPHEQYF | TGTGCCAGCAGTGTGGGCCCCCACGAGCAGTACTTC | TRBJ2-7 | - | TRBV25-1 | -
CASSRREVGNTEAFF | TGTGCCAGCTCACGACGGGAAGTAGGGAACACTGAAGCTTTCTTT | TRBJ1-1 | - | TRBV18 | -
CATRWEGGIFRPQHF | TGTGCCACCAGGTGGGAGGGGGGAATTTTTCGGCCCCAGCATTTT | TRBJ1-5 | - | TRBV21-1 | -
CASSQSGTTSQKQFF | TGTGCCAGCAGCCAATCCGGGACTACATCCCAAAAGCAGTTCTTC | TRBJ2-1 | - | TRBV4-2 | TRBD2
CASSVLAGGKNEQFF | TGTGCCAGCAGCGTCCTAGCGGGAGGTAAAAATGAGCAGTTCTTC | TRBJ2-1 | - | TRBV5-4 | TRBD2
CASSPGLAVNTGELFF | TGTGCCAGCTCACCGGGACTAGCGGTTAACACCGGGGAGCTGTTTTTT | TRBJ2-2 | - | TRBV18 | TRBD2
CASTPGQGSGYTF | TGTGCCAGCACACCGGGACAGGGTTCTGGCTACACCTTC | TRBJ1-2 | few | TRBV6-1 | TRBD1
CSVEVASGVPDTQYF | TGCAGCGTTGAAGTTGCTAGCGGCGTTCCGGATACGCAGTATTTT | TRBJ2-3 | once | TRBV29-1 | TRBD2
CASSFPEPQETQYF | TGTGCCAGCAGCTTCCCAGAGCCGCAAGAGACCCAGTACTTC | TRBJ2-5 | once | TRBV7-3 | -
CASSPVSVRLYGYTF | TGTGCCAGTAGTCCGGTGTCGGTTCGCCTCTATGGCTACACCTTC | TRBJ1-2 | - | TRBV19 | -
CASSLLGSSGRDEQYF | TGTGCCAGCAGTTTACTCGGGTCTAGCGGGAGGGACGAGCAGTACTTC | TRBJ2-7 | - | TRBV27 | TRBD2
CASSLADSSTEAFF | TGCGCCAGCAGCTTGGCGGACAGTTCGACTGAAGCTTTCTTT | TRBJ1-1 | - | TRBV5-1 | -
CASSVDRASYEQYF | TGTGCCAGCAGTGTGGACAGGGCGTCCTACGAGCAGTACTTC | TRBJ2-7 | medium-sized | TRBV6-1 | TRBD1
CASSFQTSGSKDEQFF | TGTGCCAGCAGCTTCCAGACTAGCGGGAGTAAAGATGAGCAGTTCTTC | TRBJ2-1 | few | TRBV21-1 | -
CAWSDTGGFLSYEQYF | TGTGCCTGGAGTGACACTGGGGGATTTCTATCCTACGAGCAGTACTTC | TRBJ2-7 | medium-sized | TRBV30 | -
CASSESMGQGNQPQHF | TGCGCCAGCAGTGAGTCTATGGGGCAGGGCAATCAGCCCCAGCATTTT | TRBJ1-5 | few | TRBV10-2 | -
CASSPRGDYTIGELFF | TGTGCCAGCTCACCCCGAGGGGACTACACGATCGGGGAGCTGTTTTTT | TRBJ2-2 | - | TRBV18 | TRBD2
CASSPGTASTDTQYF | TGCGCCAGCAGCCCCGGGACAGCTAGCACAGATACGCAGTATTTT | TRBJ2-3 | - | TRBV4-1 | TRBD1
CASSVGHEQYF | TGTGCCAGCAGTGTAGGGCACGAGCAGTACTTC | TRBJ2-7 | - | TRBV2 | -
CASSIGQRTSTDTQYF | TGTGCCAGCAGCATTGGACAGAGAACTAGCACAGATACGCAGTATTTT | TRBJ2-3 | - | TRBV5-4 | -
CASSLDSGGSNQPQHF | TGTGCCAGCAGCTTAGATTCGGGGGGGAGCAATCAGCCCCAGCATTTT | TRBJ1-5 | medium-sized | TRBV7-2 | -
CASSLEDISETQYF | TGCGCCAGCAGCTTGGAGGACATTAGCGAGACCCAGTACTTC | TRBJ2-5 | - | TRBV5-1 | -
CASSPTSSPPTEQYF | TGTGCCAGTAGTCCCACTAGTTCCCCACCTACGGAGCAGTACTTC | TRBJ2-7 | - | TRBV19 | -
CAWSPGLQSTDTQYF | TGTGCCTGGAGTCCGGGACTACAAAGCACAGATACGCAGTATTTT | TRBJ2-3 | few | TRBV30 | TRBD2
CASSQVRDTSYEQYF | TGCGCCAGCAGCCAAGTCCGGGACACCTCCTACGAGCAGTACTTC | TRBJ2-7 | once | TRBV4-3 | -
CASSLGLAGARDTQYF | TGTGCCAGCAGCTTGGGACTAGCGGGGGCCAGAGATACGCAGTATTTT | TRBJ2-3 | few | TRBV5-6 | TRBD2
CASSEAGTSSYEQYF | TGTGCCAGCAGTGAAGCAGGGACAAGCTCCTACGAGCAGTACTTC | TRBJ2-7 | few | TRBV6-1 | -
CASSFSGRNPYEQYF | TGTGCCAGCAGCTTTAGCGGGAGGAATCCCTACGAGCAGTACTTC | TRBJ2-7 | medium-sized | TRBV7-9 | TRBD2
CASSDGRLTAQYF | TGTGCCAGCAGTGACGGCCGGCTTACGGCCCAGTACTTC | TRBJ2-5 | - | TRBV6-5 | -
CASTWTQYNEQFF | TGTGCCAGCACTTGGACCCAATACAATGAGCAGTTCTTC | TRBJ2-1 | - | TRBV6-5 | -
CASSPEQGRNEQFF | TGTGCCAGCAGCCCAGAGCAGGGGCGGAATGAGCAGTTCTTC | TRBJ2-1 | - | TRBV5-4 | -
CASSTIRGAIHEQYF | TGTGCCAGCAGTACAATCAGGGGCGCCATCCACGAGCAGTACTTC | TRBJ2-7 | - | TRBV6-6 | -
CASSFGPGETQYF | TGTGCCAGCAGCTTCGGGCCCGGAGAGACCCAGTACTTC | TRBJ2-5 | large | TRBV7-3 | -
CASSLGGVGGKLFF | TGCGCCAGCAGCTTGGGAGGGGTAGGTGGAAAACTGTTTTTT | TRBJ1-4 | - | TRBV5-1 | -
CASSLGGIAGGRSTDTQYF | TGCGCCAGCAGCTTGGGTGGGATAGCGGGGGGCCGTAGCACAGATACGCAGTATTTT | TRBJ2-3 | few | TRBV5-1 | TRBD2